One and the same sample provided the 10 T cell receptor beta chains below, sequenced in a study of cytomegalovirus exposure and HLA in healthy donors. 60 Vbeta and 13 Jbeta primers were used in PCR. The protocol was immunoSEQ multiplex PCR, while the TCRdb copy is restricted to in-frame clones and leaves out a portion. This sample has roughly 99,000 clones, with 55% to 85% found just once. The sequencing sample was made of PBMCs. The source of these receptors is a man aged 30 to 39 in good health and CMV-seronegative.

The chain uses TRBV7-3 and TRBJ2-3; D may be TRBD1 (5 bases). Germline values: CDR1 SGHTA, CDR2 FQGTGA. The CDR3 spans 13 residues. Trimming took off 5 bases at V and 11 bases at J, with 17 bases between the two ends. CDR3 in DNA: TGTGCCAGCAGCCCCACGCTTGACAGTGAGCAGTATTTT. Its translation: CASSPTLDSEQYF.

This clone appeared a few times. This rearrangement joins TRBV11-1 to TRBJ2-1; TRBD2 agrees at 13 bases. V shed 5 bases and J 9 bases; nucleotides not matched to a gene: 7. This CDR3 spans 15 amino acids. Germline assignment: CDR1 SGHAT and CDR2 FQDESV (reference sequence). The DNA of the CDR3 is TGTGCCAGCAGCCCAGGACTAGCGGGAGATAGTGAGCAGTTCTTC. This gives the protein CASSPGLAGDSEQFF.

As to this clone: The junction shows a germline mismatch at one end, possibly a read error. The rearrangement uses TRBV7-9 and TRBJ1-2; D remains unclear. The CDR3 extends over 12 amino acids. Looked up from germline, CDR1 is SEHNR and CDR2 is FQNEAQ (reference sequence). Written as DNA, the CDR3 is TGTTCCAGCAGCCTCCCGGGTAGGGGCTACACCTTC. Translated: CSSSLPGRGYTF.

This clone was counted only a few times. The chain links TRBV5-1 to TRBJ1-1; D is undetermined. V was pared by 2 bases and J by 5 bases, with 10 bases between. The CDR3 consists of 13 residues. CDR1 is SGHRS, CDR2 YFSETQ, per germline. Here the CDR3 DNA reads TGCGCCAGCAGCTTTCGCGGGGTAACTGAAGCTTTCTTT. It encodes CASSFRGVTEAFF.

The rearrangement joins TRBV28 to TRBJ2-3; TRBD2 agrees at 10 bases. The CDR3 is 19 amino acids. The ends lost 1 base at V and 4 bases at J; junction bases unmatched: 14. Germline CDR1 is MDHEN and CDR2 is SYDVKM. The CDR3 loop reads CASSLFPPLAGVGSDTQYF. CDR3 bases: TGTGCCAGCAGTTTATTCCCTCCCCTAGCGGGAGTGGGGTCAGATACGCAGTATTTT.

V usage is TRBV4-1 and J usage is TRBJ2-7; TRBD1 agrees at 7 bases. This CDR3 has 16 amino acids. With 3 bases clipped from V and 3 bases from J, the junction kept 11 bases outside the gene matches. Germline CDR1 MGHRA, CDR2 YSYEKL. CDR3 DNA sequence: TGCGCCAGCAGCCAGGGCCCGACAGGGCACGTCTACGAGCAGTACTTC. Translating gives CASSQGPTGHVYEQYF.

This clone has only a few counts. The J gene is TRBJ2-7, the V gene TRBV6-1; 14 bases are a match to TRBD2. From germline, CDR1 is MNHNS and CDR2 SASEGT. This CDR3 has 15 residues. J lost 4 bases, V lost 9 bases, and 8 bases had no gene match. The CDR3, as DNA: TGTGCCAGTTTCACCGGGACTAGCGGGAGATACGAGCAGTACTTC. Translated, it gives CASFTGTSGRYEQYF.

The rearrangement uses TRBV23-1 and TRBJ1-1; D unresolved. TRBV23-1 is an ORF, with its function uncertain. The CDR3 runs 15 residues. V lost 0 bases and J 2 bases, leaving 10 bases between the germline ends. The CDR3 bases are TGCGCCAGCAGTCAATCGGGTTCAGGAAACACTGAAGCTTTCTTT. It specifies CASSQSGSGNTEAFF.

This clone was detected a few times. The chain carries TRBV27 and TRBJ1-2, with a possible D match to TRBD1 (5 bases). Trimming shortened V by 2 bases and J by 3 bases, and 10 bases separated the two germline ends. CDR3 length equals 14 residues. The germline gives CDR1 MNHEY, CDR2 SMNVEV (reference sequence). CDR3 in amino acids: CASSLKGKDYGYTF. The CDR3 DNA sequence: TGTGCCAGCAGTTTAAAGGGGAAGGACTATGGCTACACCTTC.

The chain joins TRBV19 to TRBJ2-3; 10 nucleotides match TRBD2. CDR3 length: 18 residues. V trimming: 3 bases; J trimming: 0 bases; junction bases outside the gene matches: 9. CDR1 and CDR2 (germline): LNHDA, SQIVND (reference sequence). In DNA, the CDR3 is TGTGCCAGTAGTATTGGAAGCGGGAGGGCCGACAGCACAGATACGCAGTATTTT. Its translation: CASSIGSGRADSTDTQYF.